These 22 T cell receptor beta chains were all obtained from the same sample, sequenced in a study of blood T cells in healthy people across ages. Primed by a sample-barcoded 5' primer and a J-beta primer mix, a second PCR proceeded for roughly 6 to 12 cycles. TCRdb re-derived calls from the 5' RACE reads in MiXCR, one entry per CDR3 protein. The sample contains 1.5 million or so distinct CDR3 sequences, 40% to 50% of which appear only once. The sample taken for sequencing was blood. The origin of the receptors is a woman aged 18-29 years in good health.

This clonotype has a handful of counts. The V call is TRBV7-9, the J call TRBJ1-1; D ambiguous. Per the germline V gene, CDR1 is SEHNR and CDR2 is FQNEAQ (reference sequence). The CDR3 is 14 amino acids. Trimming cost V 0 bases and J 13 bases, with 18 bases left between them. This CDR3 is CASSLAIRSEPFFF. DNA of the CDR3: TGTGCCAGCAGCTTAGCGATTCGATCAGAGCCTTTTTTCTTT. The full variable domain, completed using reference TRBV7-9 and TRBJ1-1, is DTGVSQNPRHKITKRGQNVTFRCDPISEHNRLYWYRQTLGQGPEFLTYFQNEAQLEKSRLLSDRFSAERPKGSFSTLEIQRTEQGDSAMYLCASSLAIRSEPFFFGQGTRLTVV.

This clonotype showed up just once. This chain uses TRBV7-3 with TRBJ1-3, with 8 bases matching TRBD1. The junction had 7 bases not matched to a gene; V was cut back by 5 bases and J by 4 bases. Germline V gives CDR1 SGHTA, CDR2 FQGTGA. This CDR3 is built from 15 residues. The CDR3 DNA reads TGTGCCAGCAGCCTGAGGACAGGGAGGGGAAACACCATATATTTT. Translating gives CASSLRTGRGNTIYF.

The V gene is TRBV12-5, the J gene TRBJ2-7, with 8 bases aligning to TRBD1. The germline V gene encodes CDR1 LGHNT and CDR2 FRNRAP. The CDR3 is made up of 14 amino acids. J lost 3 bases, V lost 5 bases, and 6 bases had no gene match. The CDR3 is CASGPGQGGYEQYF. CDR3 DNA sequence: TGTGCTAGTGGTCCAGGACAGGGAGGCTACGAGCAGTACTTC.

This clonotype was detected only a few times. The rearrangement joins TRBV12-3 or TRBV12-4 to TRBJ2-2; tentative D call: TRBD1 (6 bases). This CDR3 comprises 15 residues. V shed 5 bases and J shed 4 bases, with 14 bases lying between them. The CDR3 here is CASSPLGGATGELFF. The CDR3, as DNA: TGTGCCAGCAGTCCCCTAGGGGGTGCCACCGGGGAGCTGTTTTTT.

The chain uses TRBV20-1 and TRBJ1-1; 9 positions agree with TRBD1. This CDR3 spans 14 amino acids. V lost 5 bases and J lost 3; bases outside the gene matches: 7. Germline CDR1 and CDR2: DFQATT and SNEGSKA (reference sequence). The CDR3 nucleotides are TGCAGTGCTCCCAGAAGGACAGGGGACACTGAAGCTTTCTTT. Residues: CSAPRRTGDTEAFF.

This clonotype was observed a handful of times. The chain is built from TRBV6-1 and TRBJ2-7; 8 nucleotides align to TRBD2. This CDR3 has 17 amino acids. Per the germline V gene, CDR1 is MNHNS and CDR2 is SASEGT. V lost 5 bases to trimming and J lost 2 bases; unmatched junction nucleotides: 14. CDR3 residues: CASSQTRGPAGAYEQYF. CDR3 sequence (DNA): TGTGCCAGCAGTCAAACAAGGGGTCCAGCGGGAGCCTACGAGCAGTACTTC.

In DNA, the CDR3 is TGCGCCAGCAGGATGACACTGAACACTGAAGCTTTCTTT. This codes for CASRMTLNTEAFF. The V call is TRBV10-2, the J call TRBJ1-1; no clear D gene. The germline V and J ends were trimmed by 6 bases and 0 bases, with 8 bases remaining between them. The CDR3 covers 13 residues. The germline CDR1 and CDR2 sequences are WSHSY and SAAADI.

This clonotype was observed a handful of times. The CDR3 bases are TGCAGTGCCCCGGCGGGACAGGGGGCTTCCTACGAGCAGTACTTC. Residues: CSAPAGQGASYEQYF. The chain carries TRBV20-1 and TRBJ2-7; 12 nucleotides agree with TRBD1. Germline-derived CDR1 and CDR2 are DFQATT and SNEGSKA (reference sequence). With V trimmed by 6 bases and J by 1 base, 7 bases remained unmatched. The CDR3 runs to 15 residues.

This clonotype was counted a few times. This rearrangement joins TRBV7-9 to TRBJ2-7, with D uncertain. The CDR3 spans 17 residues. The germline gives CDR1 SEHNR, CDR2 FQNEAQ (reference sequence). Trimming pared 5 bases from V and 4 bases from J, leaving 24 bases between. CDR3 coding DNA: TGTGCCAGCAGCCCCGGGCCCCTCCAACCCCGCTATTACGAGCAGTACTTC. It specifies CASSPGPLQPRYYEQYF.

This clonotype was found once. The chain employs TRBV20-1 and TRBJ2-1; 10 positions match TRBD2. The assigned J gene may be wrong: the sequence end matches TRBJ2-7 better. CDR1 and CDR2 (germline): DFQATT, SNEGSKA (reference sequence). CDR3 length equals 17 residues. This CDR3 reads CSARDQFYLAGVNEQYF. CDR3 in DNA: TGCAGTGCTAGAGATCAGTTTTATCTAGCGGGAGTCAATGAGCAGTACTTC.

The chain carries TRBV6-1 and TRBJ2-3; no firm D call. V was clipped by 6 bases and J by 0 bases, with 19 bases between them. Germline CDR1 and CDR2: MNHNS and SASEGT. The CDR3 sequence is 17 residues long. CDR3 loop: CASSMSSNPSSTDTQYF. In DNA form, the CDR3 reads TGTGCCAGCAGCATGTCCAGCAACCCATCTAGCACAGATACGCAGTATTTT.

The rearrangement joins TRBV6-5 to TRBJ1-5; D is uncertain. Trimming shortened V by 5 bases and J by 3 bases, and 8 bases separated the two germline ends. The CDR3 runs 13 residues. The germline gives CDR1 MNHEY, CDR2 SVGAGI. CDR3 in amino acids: CASSESANQPQHF. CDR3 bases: TGTGCCAGCAGTGAAAGTGCCAATCAGCCCCAGCATTTT.

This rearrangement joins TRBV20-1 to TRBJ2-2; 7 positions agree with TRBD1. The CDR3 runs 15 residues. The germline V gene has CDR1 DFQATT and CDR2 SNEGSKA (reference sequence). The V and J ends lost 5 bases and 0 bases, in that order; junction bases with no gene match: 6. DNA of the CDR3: TGCAGTGCTCGAACCGGGACAGCGAACACCGGGGAGCTGTTTTTT. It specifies CSARTGTANTGELFF.

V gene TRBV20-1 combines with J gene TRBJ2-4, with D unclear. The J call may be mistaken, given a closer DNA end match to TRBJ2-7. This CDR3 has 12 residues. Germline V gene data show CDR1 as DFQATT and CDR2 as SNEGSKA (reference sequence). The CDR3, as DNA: TGCAGTGCTAGCTCTACAGTTATCGAGCAGTACTTC. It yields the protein CSASSTVIEQYF.

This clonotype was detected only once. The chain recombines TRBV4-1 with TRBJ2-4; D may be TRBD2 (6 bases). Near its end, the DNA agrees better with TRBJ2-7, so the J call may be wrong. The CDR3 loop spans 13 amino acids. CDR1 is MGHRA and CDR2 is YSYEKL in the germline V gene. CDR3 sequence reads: CASSHPGLPEQYF. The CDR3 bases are TGCGCCAGCAGCCACCCGGGACTCCCCGAGCAGTACTTC.

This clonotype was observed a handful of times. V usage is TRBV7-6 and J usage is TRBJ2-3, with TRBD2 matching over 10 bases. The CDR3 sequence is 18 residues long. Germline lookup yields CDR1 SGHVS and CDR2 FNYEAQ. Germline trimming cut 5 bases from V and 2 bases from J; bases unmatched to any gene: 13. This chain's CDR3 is CASSPITGLADSTDTQYF. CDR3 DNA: TGTGCCAGCAGCCCTATAACTGGACTAGCGGATTCCACAGATACGCAGTATTTT.

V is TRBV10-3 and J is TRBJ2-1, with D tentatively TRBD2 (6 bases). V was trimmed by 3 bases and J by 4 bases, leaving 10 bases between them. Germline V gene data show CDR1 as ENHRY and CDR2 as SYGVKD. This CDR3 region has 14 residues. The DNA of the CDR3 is TGTGCCATCAGTGATCTTCGGGGGTACAATGAGCAGTTCTTC. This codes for CAISDLRGYNEQFF.

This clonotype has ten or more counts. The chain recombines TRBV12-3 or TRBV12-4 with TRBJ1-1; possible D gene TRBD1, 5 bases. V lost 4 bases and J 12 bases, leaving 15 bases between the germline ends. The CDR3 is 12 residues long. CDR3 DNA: TGTGCCAGCAGTTCGGGGGACCCCAGGACTTTCTTT. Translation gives CASSSGDPRTFF.

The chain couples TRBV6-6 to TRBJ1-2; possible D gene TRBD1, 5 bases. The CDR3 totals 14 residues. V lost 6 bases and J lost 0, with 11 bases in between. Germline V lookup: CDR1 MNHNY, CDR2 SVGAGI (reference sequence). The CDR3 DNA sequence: TGTGCCAGCAGAGGGACGGGGTCTAACTATGGCTACACCTTC. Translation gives CASRGTGSNYGYTF.

The CDR3 protein is CASSLVSGTGHEQFF. CDR3 nucleotide sequence: TGTGCCAGCAGTTTAGTTAGCGGGACTGGTCATGAGCAGTTCTTC. The V call is TRBV12-3 or TRBV12-4, the J call TRBJ2-1; 8 nucleotides agree with TRBD2. The CDR3 has 15 amino acids. The V segment lost 1 base and the J segment 8 bases; nucleotides outside the gene matches: 7.

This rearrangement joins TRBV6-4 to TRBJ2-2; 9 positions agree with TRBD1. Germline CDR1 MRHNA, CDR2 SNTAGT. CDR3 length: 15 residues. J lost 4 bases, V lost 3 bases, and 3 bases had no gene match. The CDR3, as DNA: TGTGCCAGCAGTGAGGCGACAGGGGGCACCGGGGAGCTGTTTTTT. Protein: CASSEATGGTGELFF.

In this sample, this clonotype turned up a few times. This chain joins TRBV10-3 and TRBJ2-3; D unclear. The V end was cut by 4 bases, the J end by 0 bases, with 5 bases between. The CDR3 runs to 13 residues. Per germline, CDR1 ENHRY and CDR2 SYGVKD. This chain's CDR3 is CAISGDSTDTQYF. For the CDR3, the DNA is TGTGCCATCAGTGGGGATAGCACAGATACGCAGTATTTT.